This T cell receptor beta chain was recorded in a study of cytomegalovirus exposure and HLA in healthy donors. The CDR3 is 16 amino acids. Per germline, CDR1 SGHTA and CDR2 FQGTGA. Unmatched junction bases numbered 9, after V lost 4 bases and J lost 6 bases. The PCR ran on 60 Vbeta and 13 Jbeta primers. Data came from immunoSEQ multiplex PCR; TCRdb stores just in-frame clones and leaves some out. The sample has over 200,000 clones, around four fifths seen once. The receptor was isolated from a male donor in good health and CMV-seronegative. This chain connects TRBV7-3 to TRBJ2-3, with TRBD2 matching 11 bases. Material: PBMCs. The CDR3 sequence: CASSSRTSGLGDTQYF. CDR3 DNA sequence: TGTGCCAGCAGCTCTCGGACTAGCGGGCTGGGGGATACGCAGTATTTT.